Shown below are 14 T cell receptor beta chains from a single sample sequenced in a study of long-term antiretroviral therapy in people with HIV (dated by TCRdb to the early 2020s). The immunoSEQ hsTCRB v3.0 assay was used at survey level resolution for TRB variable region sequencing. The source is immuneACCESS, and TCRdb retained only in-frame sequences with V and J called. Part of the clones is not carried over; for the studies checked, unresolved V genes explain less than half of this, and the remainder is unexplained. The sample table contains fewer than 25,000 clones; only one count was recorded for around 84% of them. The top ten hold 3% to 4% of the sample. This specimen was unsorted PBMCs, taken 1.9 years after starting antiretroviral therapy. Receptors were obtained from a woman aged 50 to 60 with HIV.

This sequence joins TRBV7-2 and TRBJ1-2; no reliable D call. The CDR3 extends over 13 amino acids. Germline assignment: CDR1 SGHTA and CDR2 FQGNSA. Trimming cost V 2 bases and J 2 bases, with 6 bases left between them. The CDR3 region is CASSLIGNYGYTF. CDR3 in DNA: TGTGCCAGCAGCTTAATTGGGAACTATGGCTACACCTTC.

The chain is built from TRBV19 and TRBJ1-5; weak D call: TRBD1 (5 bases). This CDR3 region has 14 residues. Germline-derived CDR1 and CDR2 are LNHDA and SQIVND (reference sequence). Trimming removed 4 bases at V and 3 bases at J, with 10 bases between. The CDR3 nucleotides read TGTGCCAGTAGTAGTCAGGGCAACAATCAGCCCCAGCATTTT. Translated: CASSSQGNNQPQHF.

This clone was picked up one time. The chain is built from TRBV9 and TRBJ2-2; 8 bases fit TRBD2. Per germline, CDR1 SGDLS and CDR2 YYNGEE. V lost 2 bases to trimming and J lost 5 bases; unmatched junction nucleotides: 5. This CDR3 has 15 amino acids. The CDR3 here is CASSVSGGRTGELFF. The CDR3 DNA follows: TGTGCCAGCAGCGTTTCGGGGGGGAGAACCGGGGAGCTGTTTTTT.

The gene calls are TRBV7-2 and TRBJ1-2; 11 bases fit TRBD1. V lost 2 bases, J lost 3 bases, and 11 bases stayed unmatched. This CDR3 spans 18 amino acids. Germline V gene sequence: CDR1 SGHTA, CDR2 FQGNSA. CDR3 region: CASSLQGQGVKRDYGYTF. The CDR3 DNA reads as TGTGCCAGCAGCTTACAGGGACAGGGGGTAAAGAGGGACTATGGCTACACCTTC.

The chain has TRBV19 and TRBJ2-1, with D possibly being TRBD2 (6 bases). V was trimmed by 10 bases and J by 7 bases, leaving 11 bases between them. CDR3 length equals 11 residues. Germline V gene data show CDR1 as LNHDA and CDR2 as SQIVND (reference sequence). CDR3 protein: CAIGGGNEQFF. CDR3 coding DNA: TGTGCCATAGGTGGGGGGAATGAGCAGTTCTTC. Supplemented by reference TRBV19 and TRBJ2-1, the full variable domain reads DGGITQSPKYLFRKEGQNVTLSCEQNLNHDAMYWYRQDPGQGLRLIYYSQIVNDFQKGDIAEGYSVSREKKESFPLTVTSAQKNPTAFYLCAIGGGNEQFFGPGTRLTVL.

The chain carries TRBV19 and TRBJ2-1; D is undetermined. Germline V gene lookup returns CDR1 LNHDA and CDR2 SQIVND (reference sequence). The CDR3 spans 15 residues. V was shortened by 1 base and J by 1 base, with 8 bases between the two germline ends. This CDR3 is CASSIAAQSYNEQFF. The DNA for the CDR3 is TGTGCCAGTAGTATAGCGGCTCAATCCTACAATGAGCAGTTCTTC.

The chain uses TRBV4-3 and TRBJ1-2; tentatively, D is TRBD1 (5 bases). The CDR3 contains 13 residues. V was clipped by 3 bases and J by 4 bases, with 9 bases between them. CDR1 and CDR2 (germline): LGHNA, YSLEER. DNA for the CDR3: TGCGCCAGCAGCCAGGGGACGGGCTATGGCTACACCTTC. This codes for CASSQGTGYGYTF.

CDR3 amino acids: CASSFLGLAGGIYNEQFF. DNA for the CDR3: TGTGCCAGCAGCTTTTTGGGACTAGCGGGGGGGATCTACAATGAGCAGTTCTTC. The rearrangement joins TRBV5-5 to TRBJ2-1, with 16 bases lining up with TRBD2. Germline V CDR1 and CDR2: SGHKS, YYEKEE (reference sequence). CDR3 length: 18 residues. Trimming at V came to 2 bases and at J to 3 bases, leaving 5 bases not matched to a gene.

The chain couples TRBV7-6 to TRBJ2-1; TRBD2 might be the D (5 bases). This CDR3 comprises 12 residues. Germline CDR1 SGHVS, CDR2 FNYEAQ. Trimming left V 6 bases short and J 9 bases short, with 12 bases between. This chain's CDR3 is CASRGRRVEQFF. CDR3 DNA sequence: TGTGCCAGCAGAGGGAGACGGGTTGAGCAGTTCTTC.

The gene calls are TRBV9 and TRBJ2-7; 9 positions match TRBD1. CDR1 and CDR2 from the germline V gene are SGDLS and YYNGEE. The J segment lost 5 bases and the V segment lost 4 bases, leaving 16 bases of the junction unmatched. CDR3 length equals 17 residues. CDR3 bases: TGTGCCAGCAGCCCCTCACCTAACAGGGGGCTAGGGGACGAGCAGTACTTC. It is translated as CASSPSPNRGLGDEQYF.

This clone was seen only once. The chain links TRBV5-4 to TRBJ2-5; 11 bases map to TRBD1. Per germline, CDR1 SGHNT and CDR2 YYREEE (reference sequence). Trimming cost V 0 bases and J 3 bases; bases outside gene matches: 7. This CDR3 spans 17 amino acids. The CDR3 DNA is TGTGCCAGCAGCTTGGGCCCCCCGGGACAGGGGGAAGAGACCCAGTACTTC. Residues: CASSLGPPGQGEETQYF.

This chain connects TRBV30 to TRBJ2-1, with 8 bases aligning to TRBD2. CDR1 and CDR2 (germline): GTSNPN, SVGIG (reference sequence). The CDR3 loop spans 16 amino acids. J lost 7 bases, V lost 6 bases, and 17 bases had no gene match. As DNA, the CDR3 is TGTGCCTGTCAAAGTCGGGCGGGGGGCCTCGGGAATGAGCAGTTCTTC. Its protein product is CACQSRAGGLGNEQFF.

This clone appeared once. The CDR3 region has the DNA TGTGCCAGCAGCGACCTTCCGGACAATAACACCGGGGAGCTGTTTTTT. It specifies CASSDLPDNNTGELFF. The chain couples TRBV21-1 to TRBJ2-2; no check of the table's D call, TRBD1, against the DNA was made. TRBV21-1 is deemed a pseudogene. The CDR3 totals 16 residues.

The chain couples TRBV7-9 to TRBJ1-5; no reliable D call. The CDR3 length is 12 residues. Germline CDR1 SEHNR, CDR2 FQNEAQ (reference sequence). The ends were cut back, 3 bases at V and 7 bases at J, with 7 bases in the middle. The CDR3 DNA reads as TGTGCCAGCAGCTTCAGTGTGCAGCCCCAGCATTTT. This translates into CASSFSVQPQHF.